This TCR beta chain comes out of a study of cytomegalovirus exposure and HLA in healthy donors. The study ran its PCR with 60 Vbeta and 13 Jbeta primers. Libraries were prepared by immunoSEQ multiplex PCR; TCRdb keeps only in-frame clonotypes and omits some of them. The sample carries 110,000 to 150,000 clones, 70% recorded once. This sequence originates from a woman aged 60-75 years in good health and CMV-seropositive. The sample taken for sequencing was PBMCs.

This CDR3 reads CASSESGQGNTIYF. The CDR3 DNA sequence: TGCGCCAGCAGCGAGTCAGGGCAGGGAAACACCATATATTTT. J is TRBJ1-3 and V is TRBV5-1; D may be TRBD1 (5 bases). Per the germline V gene, CDR1 is SGHRS and CDR2 is YFSETQ. With 4 bases removed from V and 4 bases from J, the gap between germline ends came to 12 bases. The CDR3 length is 14 residues.